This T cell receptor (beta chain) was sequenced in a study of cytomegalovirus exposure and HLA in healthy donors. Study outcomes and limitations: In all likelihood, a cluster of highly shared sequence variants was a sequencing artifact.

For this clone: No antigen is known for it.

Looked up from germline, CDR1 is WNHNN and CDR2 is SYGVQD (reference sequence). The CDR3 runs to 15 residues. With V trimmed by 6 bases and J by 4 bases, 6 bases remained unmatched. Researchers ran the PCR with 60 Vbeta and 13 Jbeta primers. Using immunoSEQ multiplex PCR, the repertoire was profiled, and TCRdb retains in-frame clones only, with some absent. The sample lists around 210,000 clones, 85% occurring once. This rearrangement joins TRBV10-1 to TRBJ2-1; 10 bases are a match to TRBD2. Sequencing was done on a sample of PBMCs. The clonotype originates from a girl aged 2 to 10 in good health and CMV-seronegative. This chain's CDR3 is CASSQAGGPYNEQFF. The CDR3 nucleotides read TGCGCCAGCAGCCAAGCGGGAGGGCCTTACAATGAGCAGTTCTTC.